This record concerns one TCR beta chain sequence. No antigen is known for it. Germline lookup yields CDR1 SGHNT and CDR2 YENEEA. The length of the CDR3 is 14 residues. This entry is derived from a study of monozygotic twins with inflammatory bowel disease. Whole-study results and caveats: In patient repertoires, differing immunosuppressive treatments may have added some variability. Twin pairs that were concordant did not differ from discordant pairs in repertoire similarity, possibly from limited power.

TCRdb reanalyzed the 5' RACE reads and collapses them to one entry per CDR3 protein, without DNA. Its listing shows about 160,000 distinct CDR3 sequences. This TCR was sampled from a human donor with ulcerative colitis or Crohn's disease, or a healthy co-twin of an affected twin (not recorded which). The chain links TRBV11-3 to TRBJ2-1. Source material: blood. The chain's CDR3 is CASRPDSSYNEQFF.